Presented here are 3 T cell receptor beta chains from one specimen sequenced in a study of blood T cell repertoires in COVID-19. Clones were sequenced by immunoSEQ multiplex PCR, and TCRdb holds only the in-frame ones, with some missing. The table shows some 74,000 clones, with about 80% occurring only once. The sample consisted of peripheral blood. The receptor source for this set is a human donor in a cohort sampled during active COVID-19.

The chain links TRBV28 to TRBJ2-7; TRBD1 matches 7 bases. The CDR3 is 14 residues long. The germline V gene encodes CDR1 MDHEN and CDR2 SYDVKM. With V trimmed by 2 bases and J by 6 bases, 7 bases remained unmatched. CDR3 sequence (DNA): TGTGCCAGCAGTTTAAGAGGGGGCAATGGCGAGCAGTACGTC. This sequence encodes CASSLRGGNGEQYV.

A few counts support this clone. The CDR3 nucleotides read TGCGCCAGCTTCGGACTGGCCGGGGAGCTGTTTTTT. This sequence encodes CASFGLAGELFF. The J gene is TRBJ2-2, the V gene TRBV5-1; D may be TRBD2 (5 bases). This CDR3 has 12 residues. V was clipped by 7 bases and J by 6 bases, with 10 bases between them. Germline values: CDR1 SGHRS, CDR2 YFSETQ.

The CDR3 DNA sequence: TGTGCCAGCCAGGCTTGGACAGGGGACAACGAGCAGTACTTC. Amino acids: CASQAWTGDNEQYF. V gene TRBV27 combines with J gene TRBJ2-7; 9 nucleotides line up with TRBD1. After removal of 8 bases from V and 5 bases from J, the junction contained 10 bases not matched to a gene. This CDR3 has 14 residues. The V gene's germline CDR1 is MNHEY and CDR2 SMNVEV (reference sequence).